The 29 T cell receptor beta chains below come from one sample, sequenced in a study of molecular identifiers for immune sequencing clone quantification. TCRdb analysed the PCR reads with MiXCR anew, one entry per CDR3 protein. The table has 600,000 to 650,000 distinct CDR3 sequences, around 20% seen once. The material sequenced was naive CD8+ T cells from blood, with Jurkat cell RNA spiked in. Noted subset: FACS-sorted CD8+CD4-CCR7+CD45RA+ naive T cells. The receptors were gathered from a human donor in good health. Some libraries in this study had Jurkat cell RNA spiked in.

Turning to this clonotype: This may arise from a read error, as a much more abundant clone is one base away. The V gene is TRBV6-6, the J gene TRBJ2-7, with 8 bases lining up with TRBD2. The CDR3 loop spans 13 amino acids. Germline CDR1 is MNHNY and CDR2 is SVGAGI (reference sequence). Trimming removed 7 bases from V and 5 bases from J; junction bases left unmatched: 7. The CDR3 coding sequence is TGTGCCAGCACCCAGCGGGAGAGAGACGAGCAGTACTTC. The encoded protein is CASTQRERDEQYF.

Remarks on this clonotype: A read error may account for a junction end that differs from germline. The chain recombines TRBV7-9 with TRBJ1-4; 7 bases are a match to TRBD1. This CDR3 has 14 residues. The germline gives CDR1 SEHNR, CDR2 FQNEAQ (reference sequence). This CDR3 reads CASSSRGSLGKLLF. The CDR3 nucleotides read TGTGCCAGCAGCTCCAGGGGGAGCTTAGGAAAACTGCTTTTT. The full variable domain, in which reference TRBV7-9 and TRBJ1-4 provide the parts outside the CDR3, is DTGVSQNPRHKITKRGQNVTFRCDPISEHNRLYWYRQTLGQGPEFLTYFQNEAQLEKSRLLSDRFSAERPKGSFSTLEIQRTEQGDSAMYLCASSSRGSLGKLLFGSGTQLSVL.

This clonotype has only a few counts. In DNA, the CDR3 is TGCGCCAGCGGATCCATCGGACAGGGTGTATTGGACGAGCAGTACTTC. Translated, it gives CASGSIGQGVLDEQYF. The chain is built from TRBV10-1 and TRBJ2-7; TRBD1 agrees at 8 bases. The CDR3 is 16 residues long. The germline gives CDR1 WNHNN, CDR2 SYGVQD (reference sequence). V dropped 8 bases and J dropped 5; count of bases not matched to a gene: 17.

The V call is TRBV27, the J call TRBJ2-5; 7 nucleotides line up with TRBD1. CDR3 length equals 14 residues. The V and J ends lost 5 bases and 1 base, in that order; junction bases with no gene match: 4. Germline V gene sequence: CDR1 MNHEY, CDR2 SMNVEV (reference sequence). The CDR3 DNA reads TGTGCCAGCAGTATACAGGGGCTCCAAGAGACCCAGTACTTC. Its translation is CASSIQGLQETQYF.

This clonotype was observed a few times. V gene TRBV5-4 combines with J gene TRBJ2-7; 8 bases line up with TRBD2. The trim removed 3 bases at V and 2 bases at J, leaving 7 bases unmatched. The CDR3 is 15 amino acids. Germline V gives CDR1 SGHNT, CDR2 YYREEE (reference sequence). The CDR3 nucleotides are TGTGCCAGCAGCTATTTAGCGGGATCTACCTACGAGCAGTACTTC. Protein sequence: CASSYLAGSTYEQYF.

This clonotype was found many times. The chain links TRBV29-1 to TRBJ1-2; 7 nucleotides match TRBD1. The CDR3 covers 15 residues. The V and J ends lost 3 bases and 0 bases, in that order; junction bases with no gene match: 7. From germline, CDR1 is SQVTM and CDR2 ANQGSEA. Written as DNA, the CDR3 is TGCAGCGTTGAGGAAGGAGGGACAGCTAACTATGGCTACACCTTC. This sequence encodes CSVEEGGTANYGYTF.

Concerning this clonotype: This may arise from a read error, as a much more abundant clone is one base away. V is TRBV7-3 and J is TRBJ2-5; TRBD2 matches 12 bases. CDR1 and CDR2 (germline): SGHTA, FQGTGA. The CDR3 covers 15 residues. The CDR3: CVSSDGTSGQETQYF. CDR3 DNA: TGTGTCAGCAGCGACGGGACTAGCGGGCAAGAGACCCAGTACTTC.

This clonotype was seen many times. This rearrangement joins TRBV13 to TRBJ1-1; perhaps TRBD1 as D (6 bases). Per the germline V gene, CDR1 is PRHDT and CDR2 is FYEKMQ (reference sequence). This CDR3 has 15 residues. V was trimmed by 0 bases and J by 6 bases, leaving 14 bases between them. CDR3 sequence: CASSLGGAGVPEAFF. DNA of the CDR3: TGTGCCAGCAGCTTAGGGGGGGCGGGGGTCCCTGAAGCTTTCTTT.

In its sample, this clonotype was seen many times. The chain carries TRBV4-3 and TRBJ2-7; 10 nucleotides line up with TRBD2. CDR3 length: 15 residues. Germline CDR1 is LGHNA and CDR2 is YSLEER. Germline trimming cut 1 base from V and 2 bases from J; bases unmatched to any gene: 2. Here the CDR3 DNA reads TGCGCCAGCAGCCAAGGGACTAGCGGCCCCTACGAGCAGTACTTC. Its translation is CASSQGTSGPYEQYF.

This clonotype appeared many times. The chain links TRBV7-2 to TRBJ1-1; no clear D gene. The germline CDR1 and CDR2 sequences are SGHTA and FQGNSA. The V gene lost 1 base and the J gene lost 7 bases, with 13 bases spanning the gap. The CDR3 runs to 14 residues. Written as DNA, the CDR3 is TGTGCCAGCAGCTTAGGATGGGAGCTAGGTGAAGCTTTCTTT. It specifies CASSLGWELGEAFF.

This clonotype has a count of ten or more. Germline and junction disagree at one end, which may indicate a read error. The genes are TRBV7-9 and TRBJ2-5; TRBD1 matches 8 bases. CDR1 and CDR2 (germline): SEHNR, FQNEAQ (reference sequence). This CDR3 comprises 12 residues. As DNA, the CDR3 is TGCGCCAGCAGGGACAGGCGAGAGACCCAGTACTTC. This gives the protein CASRDRRETQYF.

About this clonotype itself: A much larger clone lies a single base off, so this may be a read error. The chain recombines TRBV7-9 with TRBJ1-4; 10 bases fit TRBD1. The junction had 8 bases not matched to a gene; V was cut back by 4 bases and J by 0 bases. Looked up from germline, CDR1 is SEHNR and CDR2 is FQNEAQ (reference sequence). CDR3 length: 18 amino acids. CDR3 protein: CASSSGTGDVATNEKLFF. As DNA, the CDR3 is TGTGCCAGCAGCTCCGGGACAGGGGACGTTGCAACTAATGAAAAACTGTTTTTT.

This clonotype was seen only a few times. The J gene is TRBJ2-1, the V gene TRBV3-1; 8 bases are shared with TRBD2. Losses at the gene ends were 1 base for V and 8 bases for J; bases not matched to a gene: 13. Germline V lookup: CDR1 LGHDT, CDR2 YNNKEL (reference sequence). This CDR3 has 17 amino acids. The CDR3 loop is CASSQVPGGGPGDEQFF. The CDR3 bases are TGTGCCAGCAGCCAAGTTCCGGGGGGGGGTCCAGGGGATGAGCAGTTCTTC.

This clonotype was counted ten times or more. This chain connects TRBV21-1 to TRBJ2-6; the table's D call, TRBD2, has no DNA check behind it. TRBV21-1 is recorded as a pseudogene. The CDR3 has 16 residues. The CDR3 DNA sequence: TGTGCCAGCAGCGGTGTCAGGCGGGCTGGGGCCAACGTCCTGACTTTC. Translating gives CASSGVRRAGANVLTF.

The chain uses TRBV19 and TRBJ2-7; D is ambiguous. V was clipped by 6 bases and J by 5 bases, with 17 bases between them. The germline V gene has CDR1 LNHDA and CDR2 SQIVND (reference sequence). The CDR3 consists of 14 residues. The CDR3 loop reads CASSTILGFDEQYF. The CDR3 nucleotides are TGTGCCAGTAGCACAATCCTCGGGTTTGACGAGCAGTACTTC.

The chain has TRBV12-3 or TRBV12-4 and TRBJ2-7; D ambiguous. The CDR3 runs to 15 residues. Deletions cut 6 bases from V and 1 base from J, with 16 bases between. CDR3 sequence (DNA): TGTGCCAGCAGCTGGGGTGGGGATGGGTCCTACGAGCAGTACTTC. Protein sequence: CASSWGGDGSYEQYF.

The chain couples TRBV11-2 to TRBJ1-1, with D perhaps TRBD1 (5 bases). CDR3 size: 16 residues. Trimming stripped 1 base from V and 1 base from J, with 13 bases between. The germline V gene encodes CDR1 SGHAT and CDR2 FQNNGV. The CDR3 loop is CASSLGRWGTNTEAFF. CDR3 nucleotide sequence: TGTGCCAGCAGCTTAGGAAGATGGGGGACGAACACTGAAGCTTTCTTT.

This clonotype was counted at least ten times. The chain is built from TRBV6-2 or TRBV6-3 and TRBJ1-2; D unresolved. CDR3 length: 13 amino acids. With 2 bases removed from V and 0 bases from J, the gap between germline ends came to 4 bases. The germline CDR1 and CDR2 sequences are MNHEY and SVGEGT. DNA of the CDR3: TGTGCCAGCAGTTACGGGGCTAACTATGGCTACACCTTC. This translates into CASSYGANYGYTF.

Concerning this clonotype itself: A much larger clone is a single base away; this may be a read error. The conserved final phenylalanine or tryptophan is absent from the CDR3, which likely points to a read error. The chain links TRBV14 to TRBJ1-2; D is unresolved. Germline CDR1 SGHDN, CDR2 FVKESK. V was trimmed by 6 bases and J by 1 base, leaving 9 bases between them. This CDR3 contains 13 residues. CDR3 sequence: CASSAPLNYGYTS. The CDR3 DNA follows: TGTGCCAGCAGTGCGCCTCTTAACTATGGCTACACCTCC.

The J gene is TRBJ2-3, the V gene TRBV24-1; no firm D call. V was pared by 7 bases and J by 4 bases, with 8 bases between. Germline V lookup: CDR1 KGHDR, CDR2 SFDVKD. The length of the CDR3 is 12 residues. The CDR3 nucleotides read TGTGCCACCAGAGGGAATGCAGATACGCAGTATTTT. As protein: CATRGNADTQYF.

This clonotype was found many times. The chain links TRBV4-2 to TRBJ2-3; no definite D call. Germline CDR1 and CDR2: LGHNA and YNFKEQ. This CDR3 region has 14 residues. V lost 0 bases, J lost 4 bases, and 8 bases lay in between. The DNA of the CDR3 is TGTGCCAGCAGCCAAGACAGGTCCTCAGATACGCAGTATTTT. Amino acids: CASSQDRSSDTQYF.

This clonotype has a handful of counts. V is TRBV21-1 and J is TRBJ1-1; the D call of TRBD1 is as the table states it, not checked on the DNA. TRBV21-1 has pseudogene status. The CDR3 extends over 17 amino acids. The CDR3 here is CASSKRDRGPRDTEAFF. In DNA, the CDR3 is TGTGCCAGCAGCAAAAGGGACAGGGGGCCGCGTGACACTGAAGCTTTCTTT.

The chain couples TRBV6-5 to TRBJ2-7, with D hard to call. The germline V gene has CDR1 MNHEY and CDR2 SVGAGI. The ends were cut back, 0 bases at V and 0 bases at J, with 9 bases in the middle. The CDR3 totals 15 residues. CDR3 coding DNA: TGTGCCAGCAGTTACTCGCAGTCGAGCTCCTACGAGCAGTACTTC. Protein: CASSYSQSSSYEQYF.

This clonotype came up many times. J is TRBJ2-3 and V is TRBV29-1; D uncertain. Between the trimmed V and J ends, which lost 5 bases and 3 bases, there was a span of 12 bases. Germline values: CDR1 SQVTM, CDR2 ANQGSEA. The CDR3 contains 13 residues. CDR3 sequence reads: CSVSSENTDTQYF. CDR3 in DNA: TGCAGCGTTAGTTCAGAGAATACAGATACGCAGTATTTT.

A word on this clonotype: This may be a read error: a much more frequent sequence differs by one nucleotide. In this CDR3 the conserved last residue, phenylalanine or tryptophan, is missing, so a read error is likely. The rearrangement links TRBV14 to TRBJ1-6, with 7 bases identical to TRBD1. The length of the CDR3 is 17 residues. CDR1 and CDR2 from the germline V gene are SGHDN and FVKESK. Germline trimming cut 0 bases from V and 8 bases from J; bases unmatched to any gene: 10. For the CDR3, the DNA is TGTGCCAGCAGCCAAGATAGAACAGGGGCTTGGGATTCACCCCTCCACTCT. Protein product: CASSQDRTGAWDSPLHS.

This clonotype has ten or more counts. The CDR3 DNA is TGTGCCAGCAGCCTCAGCGGGAGTCTTTACGAGCAGTACTTC. It translates to CASSLSGSLYEQYF. The rearrangement joins TRBV9 to TRBJ2-7; 8 bases align to TRBD2. The length of the CDR3 is 14 residues. Germline assignment: CDR1 SGDLS and CDR2 YYNGEE. The V and J ends lost 4 bases and 4 bases, in that order; junction bases with no gene match: 7.

The CDR3 sequence: CASSVGGEVTEAFF. In nucleotides, the CDR3 is TGTGCCAGCAGCGTAGGGGGTGAAGTGACTGAAGCTTTCTTT. The rearrangement links TRBV9 to TRBJ1-1; D gene ambiguous. Trimming took off 0 bases at V and 5 bases at J, with 11 bases between the two ends. Germline lookup yields CDR1 SGDLS and CDR2 YYNGEE. The CDR3 extends over 14 amino acids.

This clonotype showed up many times. V is TRBV5-6 and J is TRBJ2-3; D remains unclear. The CDR3 sequence is 14 residues long. Germline assignment: CDR1 SGHDT and CDR2 YYEEEE. The V and J ends lost 1 base and 2 bases respectively, with 8 bases between them. The DNA for the CDR3 is TGTGCCAGCAGCTTGTCCTCAAACACAGATACGCAGTATTTT. This encodes CASSLSSNTDTQYF.

This clonotype was observed at least ten times. The V call is TRBV5-1, the J call TRBJ2-7; 7 bases match TRBD1. With 0 bases clipped from V and 3 bases from J, the junction kept 6 bases outside the gene matches. This CDR3 contains 15 residues. The V gene's germline CDR1 is SGHRS and CDR2 YFSETQ. CDR3 bases: TGCGCCAGCAGCTTGGTACCCCGACAGGGCTACGAGCAGTACTTC. This codes for CASSLVPRQGYEQYF.